What follows are 3 T cell receptor beta chains derived from one specimen sequenced in a study of CXCR3-negative and CXCR3-positive naive CD8 T cells. 5' RACE with UMI labels generated the TRB cDNA libraries. TCRdb reanalyzed the 5' RACE reads, giving one entry per CDR3 protein sequence and no DNA. This repertoire includes about 110,000 distinct CDR3 sequences. No antigen is known for these receptors. Study results and caveats: CXCR3-positive naive cells carried more hydrophobic TRB CDR3s than CXCR3-negative naive cells did.

Material: naive CXCR3+ CD8+ T cells from blood. Subset in this sample: CD45RO-CCR7+CD27+CD95- naive CD8+ T cells expressing CXCR3 (TNR3+). The source of these receptors is a human donor in good health. Some clones in this sample may be carry-over from other donors' samples.

The gene calls are TRBV20-1 and TRBJ2-7; TCRdb gives TRBD2 as the D gene, but with no DNA this cannot be confirmed. This CDR3 spans 14 amino acids. Germline V gives CDR1 DFQATT, CDR2 SNEGSKA (reference sequence). CDR3 in amino acids: CSARGEAGGYEQYF.

The rearrangement joins TRBV5-5 to TRBJ2-7; TCRdb designates TRBD1, a call that cannot be tested without DNA. The CDR3 loop spans 15 amino acids. Germline V gene data show CDR1 as SGHKS and CDR2 as YYEKEE (reference sequence). CDR3 residues: CASSAWNRASYEQYF.

The chain recombines TRBV7-9 with TRBJ2-3; with no DNA, the TCRdb D assignment of TRBD2 cannot be verified. Germline-derived CDR1 and CDR2 are SEHNR and FQNEAQ (reference sequence). CDR3 length: 17 residues. This CDR3 reads CASSLSPAGGGTDTQYF.